The TCR beta chain under discussion was sequenced for a study of regulatory T cells in long-lasting Graves disease. Study conclusions and caveats: Persistent cases favored TRBV28, TRBJ1-2 and TRBJ2-5.

Building of the TCR beta libraries involved iRepertoire HTBI primers and Arm-PCR of CDR3 regions. In TCRdb, the multiplex PCR reads were re-called with MiXCR into one record per CDR3 protein. The sample has hundreds of thousands of distinct CDR3 sequences, roughly 15% seen once; the top ten hold approximately 18%. The length of the CDR3 is 14 residues. The germline V gene has CDR1 LGHDT and CDR2 YNNKEL (reference sequence). After removal of 7 bases from V and 6 bases from J, the junction contained 9 bases not matched to a gene. Turning to this clonotype: What it recognizes is unknown.

Time point: newly diagnosed GD, antithyroid drugs for less than 3 months. RNA isolated from PBMCs was used to make the TCR library. These data are also associated with another study on T cells in Graves' hyperthyroidism and ophthalmopathy. That paper notes: Clinicians diagnosed patients from clinical symptoms, serum thyroxine and TRAb, thyroid ultrasound and orbital computed tomography. A 13 V-J model separated ophthalmopathy from stable hyperthyroidism.

V and J are TRBV3-1 and TRBJ2-3, with 8 bases identical to TRBD1. Sample: peripheral blood mononuclear cells (PBMCs), taken at new diagnosis, from a patient treated with antithyroid drugs. The receptor comes from a young woman with Graves disease. CDR3 coding DNA: TGTGCCAGCACTAGACAGGGGTTGGGGGATACGCAGTATTTT. This sequence encodes CASTRQGLGDTQYF.